This T cell receptor (beta chain) was identified in a study of blood T cell repertoires in COVID-19. Overall study: Sites across the United States, Italy and Spain contributed samples from acute and convalescent COVID-19. PBMCs, B-cell-depleted T cells, or T cells were the source of the cDNA or gDNA that made up the material.

CDR3 length equals 13 residues. The V end was cut by 7 bases, the J end by 4 bases, with 13 bases between. The germline CDR1 and CDR2 sequences are MNHEY and SVGAGI. In the original analysis: Amplified reference gene primers provided the basis for estimating nucleated cell counts. The repertoire was sequenced with immunoSEQ multiplex PCR; TCRdb's copy has only in-frame clones and lacks some. D and trimming come from the DNA, and the V and J calls and clone size come from that table. Of some 250,000 clones in the sample, roughly 87% are singletons; the top ten hold around 7.8%. Points on this clone: The identical CDR3 is also encoded by other nucleotide sequences in the sample.

The sequence was obtained from a man in his sixties who had recovered from COVID-19. Sequenced material: peripheral blood. The rearrangement joins TRBV6-5 to TRBJ1-1, with D possibly TRBD1 on 6 matching bases. CDR3 in amino acids: CASNPTGFTEAFF. CDR3 bases: TGTGCCAGCAATCCCACAGGGTTCACTGAAGCTTTCTTT.